These T cell receptor beta chains were read from a single sample in a study of cytomegalovirus exposure and HLA in healthy donors. Libraries were prepared by immunoSEQ multiplex PCR; TCRdb keeps only in-frame clonotypes and omits some of them. The table has roughly 130,000 clones, about nine tenths seen once. The sequencing input was PBMCs. These receptor sequences come from a man aged 30-40 years in good health and CMV-seronegative. The conserved cysteine and the conserved F or W are not part of the CDR3 here.

V: TRBV10-2
J: TRBJ2-5
CDR3: ASSESRTRVETQY

V: TRBV19
J: TRBJ2-6
CDR3: ASIERRDSSGANVLT

V: TRBV18
J: TRBJ1-5
CDR3: ASSPITGQEPQH

V: TRBV19
J: TRBJ1-5
CDR3: ASSLRGTYSNQPQH

V: TRBV11-2
J: TRBJ2-7
CDR3: ASSKTGTPHEQY

V: TRBV18
J: TRBJ1-5
CDR3: ASSPVGGPNQPQH

V: TRBV5-8
J: TRBJ2-3
CDR3: ASTSGMGTDTQY

V: TRBV18
J: TRBJ1-1
CDR3: ASSPGQAPNTEAF

V: TRBV5-1
J: TRBJ2-1
CDR3: ASSFSADSLYNEQF

V: TRBV5-1
J: TRBJ2-3
CDR3: ASGEATSGDTQY

V: TRBV19
J: TRBJ1-5
CDR3: ASISPGQGNQPQH

V: TRBV25-1
J: TRBJ2-2
CDR3: ASSINIGAGELF

V: TRBV18
J: TRBJ1-1
CDR3: ASSPRLEDKAF

V: TRBV2
J: TRBJ2-3
CDR3: ASSDADTQY

V: TRBV5-5
J: TRBJ1-3
CDR3: ASSPRQISGNTIY

V: TRBV12-5
J: TRBJ1-1
CDR3: ASGHPFGTEAF

V: TRBV5-1
J: TRBJ2-7
CDR3: ASSLRQGAYEQY

V: TRBV25-1
J: TRBJ1-6
CDR3: ASSVGQGGGSPLH

V: TRBV4-2
J: TRBJ2-2
CDR3: ASSQVRDTGELF

V: TRBV18
J: TRBJ1-4
CDR3: ASSLTALNEKLF

V: TRBV7-2
J: TRBJ2-5
CDR3: ASTSRRGIQETQY

V: TRBV2
J: TRBJ2-7
CDR3: ASSDLRAGGYHEQY

V: TRBV13
J: TRBJ1-4
CDR3: ASSFRREDEKLF

V: TRBV13
J: TRBJ1-2
CDR3: ASSPWGQSNYGYT

V: TRBV11-2
J: TRBJ2-7
CDR3: ASSLALDQIYEQY

V: TRBV6-5
J: TRBJ2-2
CDR3: ASSSLARNTGELF

V: TRBV29-1
J: TRBJ2-1
CDR3: SVGANYNEQF

V: TRBV7-9
J: TRBJ2-7
CDR3: ASSLREGLAGMDEQY

V: TRBV6-5
J: TRBJ2-7
CDR3: ASSSPYEQY

V: TRBV9
J: TRBJ1-3
CDR3: ASSVGVGLTGNTIY

V: TRBV7-9
J: TRBJ2-1
CDR3: ASSLALPADYNEQF

V: TRBV5-1
J: TRBJ2-1
CDR3: ASSAGLAGGGYNEQF

V: TRBV29-1
J: TRBJ1-5
CDR3: SAIQGDYSNQPQH

V: TRBV19
J: TRBJ2-1
CDR3: ASAGRSYNEQF

V: TRBV29-1
J: TRBJ2-4
CDR3: SFTRAGTLIQY

V: TRBV6-1
J: TRBJ2-3
CDR3: ASSEMASWVDTQY

V: TRBV30
J: TRBJ2-7
CDR3: AGKREKRPEQY

V: TRBV5-1
J: TRBJ1-2
CDR3: ASGQGVVRGYGYT

V: TRBV18
J: TRBJ2-7
CDR3: ASSPPLSGGTYEQY

V: TRBV5-6
J: TRBJ2-2
CDR3: ASSFGGHGELF

V: TRBV27
J: TRBJ2-1
CDR3: ASKGLLSYNEQF

V: TRBV21-1
J: TRBJ2-7
CDR3: ASSTYIYEQY

V: TRBV7-9
J: TRBJ2-7
CDR3: ASSIILGASVYEQY

V: TRBV7-9
J: TRBJ2-7
CDR3: ASSLGSRGSLDEQY

V: TRBV4-3
J: TRBJ2-1
CDR3: ASSDVWREDYYNEQF

V: TRBV27
J: TRBJ2-2
CDR3: ASTLAGGPAGELF